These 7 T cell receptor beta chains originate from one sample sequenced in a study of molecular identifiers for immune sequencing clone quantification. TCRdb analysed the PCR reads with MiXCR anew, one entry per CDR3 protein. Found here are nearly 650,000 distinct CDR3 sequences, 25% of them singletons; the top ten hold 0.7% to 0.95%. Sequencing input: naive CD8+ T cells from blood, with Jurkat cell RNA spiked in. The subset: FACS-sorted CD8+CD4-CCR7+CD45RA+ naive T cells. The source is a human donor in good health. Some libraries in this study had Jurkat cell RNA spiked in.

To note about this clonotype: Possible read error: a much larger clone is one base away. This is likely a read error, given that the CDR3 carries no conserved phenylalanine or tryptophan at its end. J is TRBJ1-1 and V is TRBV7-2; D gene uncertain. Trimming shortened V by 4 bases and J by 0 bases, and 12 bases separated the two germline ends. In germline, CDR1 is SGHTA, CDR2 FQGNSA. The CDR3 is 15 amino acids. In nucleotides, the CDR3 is TGTGCCAGCAGCTCAGAGCCTAAAATGAACACTGAAGCTTTCTAT. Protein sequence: CASSSEPKMNTEAFY.

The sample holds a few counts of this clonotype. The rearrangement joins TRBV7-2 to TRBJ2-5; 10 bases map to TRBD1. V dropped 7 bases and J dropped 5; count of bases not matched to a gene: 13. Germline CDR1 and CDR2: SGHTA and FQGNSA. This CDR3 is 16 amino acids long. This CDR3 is CASKDYIGQGVETQYF. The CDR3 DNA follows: TGTGCCAGCAAGGACTATATCGGACAGGGGGTGGAGACCCAGTACTTC.

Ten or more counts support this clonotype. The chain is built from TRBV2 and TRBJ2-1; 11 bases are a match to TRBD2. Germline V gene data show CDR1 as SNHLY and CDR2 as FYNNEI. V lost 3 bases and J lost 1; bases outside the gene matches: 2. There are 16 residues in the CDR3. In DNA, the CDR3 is TGTGCCAGCAGTGAGTTAGCGGGGGGGTCCTACAATGAGCAGTTCTTC. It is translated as CASSELAGGSYNEQFF.

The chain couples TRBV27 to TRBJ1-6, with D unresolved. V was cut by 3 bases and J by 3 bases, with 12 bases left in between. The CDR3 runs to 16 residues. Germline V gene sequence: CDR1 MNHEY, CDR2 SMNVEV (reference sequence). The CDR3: CASSLVGTHYNSPLHF. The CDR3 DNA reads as TGTGCCAGCAGTTTGGTAGGAACTCACTATAATTCACCCCTCCACTTT.

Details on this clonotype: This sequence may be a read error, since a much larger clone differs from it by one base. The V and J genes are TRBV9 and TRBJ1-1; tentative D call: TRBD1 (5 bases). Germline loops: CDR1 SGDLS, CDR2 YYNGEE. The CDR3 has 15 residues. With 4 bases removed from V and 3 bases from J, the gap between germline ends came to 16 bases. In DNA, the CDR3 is TGTGCCAGCAGCCCCCGAGGGGAGGCCGACACTGAAGCTTTCTTT. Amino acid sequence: CASSPRGEADTEAFF.

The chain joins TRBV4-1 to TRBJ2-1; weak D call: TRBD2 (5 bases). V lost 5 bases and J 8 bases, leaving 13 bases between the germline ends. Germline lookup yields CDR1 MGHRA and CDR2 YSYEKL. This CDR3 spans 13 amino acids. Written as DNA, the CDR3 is TGCGCCAGCAGCGCGGACTGGGGTGATGAGCAGTTCTTC. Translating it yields CASSADWGDEQFF.

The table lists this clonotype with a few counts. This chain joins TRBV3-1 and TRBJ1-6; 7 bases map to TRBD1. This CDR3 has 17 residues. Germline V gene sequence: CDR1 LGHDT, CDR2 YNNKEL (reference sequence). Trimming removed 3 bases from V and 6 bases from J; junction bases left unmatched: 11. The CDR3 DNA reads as TGTGCCAGCAGCCATTTCCCAGGGGGGGGGTGTAATTCACCCCTCCACTTT. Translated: CASSHFPGGGCNSPLHF.